This T cell receptor (beta chain) was identified in a study of blood T cells in healthy people across ages. In the study overall: For every two T cells, template switching captured about one barcoded beta molecule. Overall study results and limits: Samples with more naive T cells showed higher observed beta diversity. With donor CMV status unknown, expanded clonotype changes were possibly confounded.

Each sample provided at least 5.5 micrograms of extracted total RNA. Notes on this clonotype: Its target is unknown.

Germline V lookup: CDR1 SGHRS, CDR2 YFSETQ. CDR3 size: 12 residues. The V end was cut by 3 bases, the J end by 9 bases, with 12 bases between. Next came a second PCR, run for 7 to 11 cycles, which used a sample-barcoded 5' primer along with a J-beta primer mix. TCRdb ran MiXCR on the 5' RACE reads and lists one entry per CDR3 protein. The table includes fewer than 2 million distinct CDR3 sequences, about 39% detected once. Material: blood. The V gene is TRBV5-1, the J gene TRBJ1-2, with a possible D match to TRBD1 (5 bases). The clonotype originates from a human donor in good health. The CDR3 is CASSWTRESYTF. The CDR3 DNA reads as TGCGCCAGCAGCTGGACACGAGAGAGCTACACCTTC.